Listed below are T cell receptor beta chains from one sample, sequenced in a study of blood T cell repertoires in COVID-19. Assay: immunoSEQ multiplex PCR; the TCRdb copy retains only in-frame clones and omits some. This sample has about 480,000 clones, with around nine tenths found just once. Sequences were obtained from peripheral blood. These receptors all stem from a woman between 45 and 65 years old with COVID-19, enrolled during active disease. Both conserved end residues are part of each CDR3. Fields, in order: CDR3 protein, CDR3 DNA, CDR3 length, J gene, V gene, D gene, clone size. A D gene is named only where the DNA matches it firmly. Some rows have no size entry. The others give once, few or many, or a class for an expanded clone.

CASSLMSSGVNEQFF,TGTGCCAGCAGCTTAATGAGTAGCGGGGTGAATGAGCAGTTCTTC,15,TRBJ2-1,TRBV7-8,TRBD2,.
CAWSVFRETSTF,TGTGCCTGGAGTGTATTTAGAGAGACATCCACCTTC,12,TRBJ1-2,TRBV30,.,.
CATSDSPYNEQFF,TGTGCCACCTCAGACTCGCCTTACAATGAGCAGTTCTTC,13,TRBJ2-1,TRBV6-6,.,.
CASSPGTGTRNEQFF,TGTGCCAGCTCCCCTGGGACAGGTACGAGGAATGAGCAGTTCTTC,15,TRBJ2-1,TRBV18,TRBD1,.
CASSWTSGGDFELFF,TGCGCCAGCAGCTGGACTAGCGGGGGTGATTTTGAGCTGTTTTTT,15,TRBJ2-2,TRBV5-1,TRBD2,.
CASSLQYQETQYF,TGTGCCAGCAGTTTACAGTACCAAGAGACCCAGTACTTC,13,TRBJ2-5,TRBV12-3/TRBV12-4,.,once
CASSLATSRLNTGELFF,TGTGCCAGCAGCTTAGCGACTAGCCGCTTAAACACCGGGGAGCTGTTTTTT,17,TRBJ2-2,TRBV5-6,TRBD2,.
CASSTRGQGGADTQYF,TGTGCCAGCAGTACCCGTGGACAGGGGGGGGCAGATACGCAGTATTTT,16,TRBJ2-3,TRBV6-2/TRBV6-3,TRBD1,.
CASSYSRETEAFF,TGTGCCAGCAGTTACTCAAGGGAGACTGAAGCTTTCTTT,13,TRBJ1-1,TRBV6-5,.,.
CASSESRGQFLAFF,TGCGCCAGCAGTGAGTCGAGGGGACAGTTCTTGGCTTTCTTT,14,TRBJ1-1,TRBV10-1,TRBD1,.
CASSLGRGTGSYNEQFF,TGTGCCAGCAGCTTAGGCCGGGGGACTGGCTCCTACAATGAGCAGTTCTTC,17,TRBJ2-1,TRBV13,.,.
CATTGAANEKLFF,TGTGCCACAACAGGGGCAGCTAATGAAAAACTGTTTTTT,13,TRBJ1-4,TRBV6-6,TRBD1,.
CASSSGGGAWNEQFF,TGTGCCAGCAGTTCCGGCGGGGGGGCCTGGAATGAGCAGTTCTTC,15,TRBJ2-1,TRBV28,TRBD2,.
CASSSDSLNTEAFF,TGTGCCAGCAGTTCGGACAGCTTGAACACTGAAGCTTTCTTT,14,TRBJ1-1,TRBV6-5,.,.
CASSFQRGYTPIGYTF,TGTGCCAGCAGCTTCCAAAGGGGGTACACCCCTATTGGCTACACCTTC,16,TRBJ1-2,TRBV7-2,.,.
CAISEALGGAEAFF,TGTGCCATCAGTGAGGCGCTAGGGGGGGCTGAAGCTTTCTTT,14,TRBJ1-1,TRBV10-3,.,.
CASSEYGNRGNEKLFF,TGTGCCAGCAGTGAATATGGAAACAGGGGGAATGAAAAACTGTTTTTT,16,TRBJ1-4,TRBV25-1,TRBD1,.
CASSLDRAGTEAFF,TGTGCCAGCAGCTTAGACAGGGCGGGCACTGAAGCTTTCTTT,14,TRBJ1-1,TRBV7-9,.,.
CASSEAGGLRTEAFF,TGTGCCAGCAGTGAAGCGGGGGGACTACGGACTGAAGCTTTCTTT,15,TRBJ1-1,TRBV6-1,.,.
CASSQGLSDTQYF,TGCGCCAGCTCACAGGGGTTGTCAGATACGCAGTATTTT,13,TRBJ2-3,TRBV5-1,TRBD1,.
CASSQNTGNNSPLHF,TGTGCCAGCAGCCAAAACACAGGGAATAATTCACCCCTTCACTTT,15,TRBJ1-6,TRBV3-1/TRBV3-2,.,.
CASASSYEQYF,TGCGCCAGCGCCAGCTCCTACGAGCAGTACTTC,11,TRBJ2-7,TRBV5-1,.,.
CASSFRQGGTEAFF,TGTGCCAGCAGCTTTCGTCAGGGTGGTACTGAAGCTTTCTTT,14,TRBJ1-1,TRBV7-2,.,.
CSVEQTGVGDTQYF,TGCAGCGTTGAACAGACAGGGGTTGGAGATACGCAGTATTTT,14,TRBJ2-3,TRBV29-1,TRBD1,.
CSVERGDRGLFF,TGCAGCGTTGAAAGGGGGGACAGGGGCCTGTTCTTC,12,TRBJ2-1,TRBV29-1,TRBD1,once
CASSPGVSSGNTIYF,TGTGCCAGCAGTCCCGGAGTATCATCAGGAAACACCATATATTTT,15,TRBJ1-3,TRBV28,.,.
CASSQGLAVNTGELFF,TGCGCCAGCAGCCAAGGACTAGCGGTGAACACCGGGGAGCTGTTTTTT,16,TRBJ2-2,TRBV4-1,TRBD2,.
CASGQGYFGYTF,TGTGCCAGTGGACAGGGATATTTTGGCTACACCTTC,12,TRBJ1-2,TRBV19,TRBD1,.
CASSLRDLRSPLHF,TGTGCCAGCAGCTTGAGGGACTTGCGATCACCCCTCCACTTT,14,TRBJ1-6,TRBV5-8,.,.
CASSTTGGVYGYTF,TGTGCCAGCAGCACGACAGGGGGCGTCTATGGCTACACCTTC,14,TRBJ1-2,TRBV7-2,TRBD1,.
CASSLMQGGRAFF,TGTGCCAGCAGTCTCATGCAGGGCGGTCGAGCTTTCTTT,13,TRBJ1-1,TRBV6-2/TRBV6-3,.,.
CASSLPVEAEYSDTQYF,TGTGCCAGCAGCCTCCCTGTGGAAGCGGAGTATTCAGATACGCAGTATTTT,17,TRBJ2-3,TRBV7-2,.,.
CASSSGWGTTNEKLFF,TGCGCCAGCAGCTCGGGGTGGGGTACAACTAATGAAAAACTGTTTTTT,16,TRBJ1-4,TRBV5-1,.,.
CAWSPLGGEQFF,TGTGCCTGGAGTCCACTGGGGGGTGAGCAGTTCTTC,12,TRBJ2-1,TRBV30,.,.
CASIIGGGALSNQPQHF,TGTGCCAGCATAATCGGAGGGGGCGCATTGAGCAATCAGCCCCAGCATTTT,17,TRBJ1-5,TRBV28,TRBD1,few
CASSRQGSNEKLFF,TGTGCCAGCAGCCGACAGGGCTCTAATGAAAAACTGTTTTTT,14,TRBJ1-4,TRBV3-1/TRBV3-2,TRBD1,.
CASMGHPSSYEQYF,TGTGCCAGCATGGGGCATCCTAGCTCCTACGAGCAGTACTTC,14,TRBJ2-7,TRBV28,.,.
CASDEGSSGNTIYF,TGTGCCAGCGACGAGGGATCCTCTGGAAACACCATATATTTT,14,TRBJ1-3,TRBV6-5,.,.
CASSVGQGGDEQYF,TGTGCCAGCAGTGTGGGACAGGGCGGAGACGAGCAGTACTTC,14,TRBJ2-7,TRBV2,TRBD1,.
CASSLQGANTEAFF,TGTGCCAGCAGCTTGCAGGGGGCGAACACTGAAGCTTTCTTT,14,TRBJ1-1,TRBV5-5,TRBD1,.
CASSEERLAGNIQYF,TGTGCCAGCAGTGAGGAGAGGCTAGCGGGAAACATTCAGTACTTC,15,TRBJ2-4,TRBV2,TRBD2,.
CASSTPAGGNSPLHF,TGTGCCAGCAGTACGCCCGCCGGGGGTAATTCACCCCTCCACTTT,15,TRBJ1-6,TRBV27,.,once
CATSRGQGDWDTEAFF,TGTGCCACCAGCAGAGGACAGGGGGATTGGGACACTGAAGCTTTCTTT,16,TRBJ1-1,TRBV15,TRBD1,.
CASSLAPGNSGANVLTF,TGTGCCAGCAGCTTGGCCCCCGGGAATTCTGGGGCCAACGTCCTGACTTTC,17,TRBJ2-6,TRBV5-8,.,once